Below, 24 T cell receptor beta chains from the same sample are listed, as sequenced in a study of tumor and adjacent non-tumor tissue in lung cancer. The template was RNA from unsorted bulk tissue. This non-tumor lung sample came from over 3 cm beyond the tumor edge. The library came from three nested PCR rounds adapted from ARM-PCR protocols. TCRdb fed the multiplex PCR reads into MiXCR, producing one record per CDR3 protein. The table shows approximately 100,000 distinct CDR3 sequences, with less than 75% occurring only once. Specimen: distant non-tumor lung tissue. The receptors come from a man younger than 45 with non-small cell lung cancer.

Turning to this clonotype: A read error may produce the germline difference seen at one junction end. The rearrangement uses TRBV20-1 and TRBJ1-4; D gene uncertain. From germline, CDR1 is DFQATT and CDR2 SNEGSKA (reference sequence). The CDR3 is 15 amino acids. CDR3 nucleotides: TGCAGTGCTAGAGGGACCTCGGGTAACAATAAAAAACTGTCTTTT. Translated, it gives CSARGTSGNNKKLSF.

In the case of this clonotype: The CDR3 ends on some other residue instead of the conserved phenylalanine or tryptophan, so this is likely a read error. This chain links TRBV6-5 with TRBJ2-7; D is undetermined. The germline V gene has CDR1 MNHEY and CDR2 SVGAGI. The CDR3 is 13 residues long. V lost 2 bases and J lost 7, with 12 bases in between. The CDR3 sequence: CASSYDVVGEQYL. In DNA form, the CDR3 reads TGTGCCAGCAGTTACGATGTGGTAGGGGAGCAGTACTTA.

In the case of this clonotype: The germline gene is not matched at one end of the junction; a read error may be the cause. The chain couples TRBV20-1 to TRBJ1-1; a possible D gene is TRBD1 (5 bases). Germline values: CDR1 DFQATT, CDR2 SNEGSKA (reference sequence). The CDR3 is made up of 16 amino acids. Written as DNA, the CDR3 is TGCGGTGCTAGGAAGGCCGGGGCTCTGATGAACACTGAAGCTTTCTTT. Residues: CGARKAGALMNTEAFF.

Concerning this clonotype itself: This may be a read error, as it is one base from a much larger clone. The chain has TRBV20-1 and TRBJ1-1; D is possibly TRBD1 (5 bases). The CDR3 totals 12 residues. The germline CDR1 and CDR2 sequences are DFQATT and SNEGSKA (reference sequence). This CDR3 is CNASGQGVEAFF. The CDR3 DNA sequence: TGCAATGCTAGCGGTCAGGGCGTTGAAGCTTTCTTT.

The chain couples TRBV7-9 to TRBJ1-1, with 9 bases lining up with TRBD1. The CDR3 loop spans 15 amino acids. V was clipped by 7 bases and J by 7 bases; unmatched bases: 13. Germline V gene data show CDR1 as SEHNR and CDR2 as FQNEAQ (reference sequence). Written as DNA, the CDR3 is TGTGCCAGCAACCACACTGGACAGGGGCGTTTTGAAGCTTTCTTT. Its protein is CASNHTGQGRFEAFF. Drawing the rest from reference TRBV7-9 and TRBJ1-1, the complete variable domain is DTGVSQNPRHKITKRGQNVTFRCDPISEHNRLYWYRQTLGQGPEFLTYFQNEAQLEKSRLLSDRFSAERPKGSFSTLEIQRTEQGDSAMYLCASNHTGQGRFEAFFGQGTRLTVV.

In this sample, this clonotype turned up a few times. A single base separates this from a much larger clone, so it may be a read error. The chain links TRBV20-1 to TRBJ2-3; 7 nucleotides match TRBD1. CDR3 length: 14 residues. Germline values: CDR1 DFQATT, CDR2 SNEGSKA (reference sequence). The CDR3, as DNA: TGCAGTGCTAGTGTAGACAGGGTGACAGATATGCAGTATTTT. Encoded protein: CSASVDRVTDMQYF.

This clonotype occurred once. The gene calls are TRBV6-5 and TRBJ2-1, with no clear D. The CDR3 runs to 15 residues. Germline values: CDR1 MNHEY, CDR2 SVGAGI. Here the CDR3 reads CTGSYSKWAGNEQFF. CDR3 in DNA: TGTACCGGCAGTTACTCCAAGTGGGCCGGCAATGAGCAGTTCTTC.

With respect to this clonotype: This could be a read error, since a much larger clone is one nucleotide away. This sequence joins TRBV12-3 or TRBV12-4 and TRBJ1-2; 8 bases line up with TRBD1. Trimming removed 5 bases from V and 4 bases from J; junction bases left unmatched: 12. The CDR3 covers 16 residues. CDR3 sequence: CASSLETGVRVYGYTF. In DNA form, the CDR3 reads TGTGCCAGCAGTCTTGAGACAGGGGTTCGGGTCTATGGCTACACCTTC.

On this clonotype: This may come from a read error, since a much larger clone is one base off. This chain uses TRBV4-1 with TRBJ1-2; no firm D call. The CDR3 is 15 residues long. Germline V CDR1 and CDR2: MGHRA, YSYEKL. V was pared by 0 bases and J by 6 bases, with 14 bases between. Here the CDR3 reads CASSQDAANRHGYTF. Here the CDR3 DNA reads TGCGCCAGCAGCCAAGATGCGGCAAACCGCCATGGCTACACCTTC.

The chain couples TRBV24-1 to TRBJ2-7; tentative D call: TRBD2 (5 bases). V was trimmed by 4 bases and J by 8 bases, leaving 17 bases between them. The CDR3 is made up of 14 amino acids. CDR1 KGHDR and CDR2 SFDVKD come from the germline V gene. DNA of the CDR3: TGTGCCACCAGTGACCGAGAAGGACTTGAACAGCAGTACTTC. Its protein is CATSDREGLEQQYF.

About this clonotype: A clone one base away is much larger, so this may be a read error. V usage is TRBV6-5 and J usage is TRBJ2-7, with D unclear. The CDR3 consists of 13 residues. Germline CDR1 MNHEY, CDR2 SVGAGI. DNA for the CDR3: TGTGCCAACAGTTACTCTCCCGCCTACGAGCAGTACTTC. Translation gives CANSYSPAYEQYF.

This chain links TRBV11-2 with TRBJ2-3; 10 nucleotides align to TRBD2. CDR1 SGHAT and CDR2 FQNNGV come from the germline V gene. CDR3 length: 15 residues. Trimming removed 2 bases from V and 14 bases from J; junction bases left unmatched: 13. The CDR3 nucleotides read TGTGCCAGCAGCTTAAGGATGCTAGCGGGAGCATGCCGGTATTTT. Encoded protein: CASSLRMLAGACRYF.

Concerning this clonotype: No conserved phenylalanine or tryptophan is present at the end of the CDR3, so a read error is the likely explanation. The chain uses TRBV11-2 and TRBJ2-2; 8 nucleotides line up with TRBD1. V shed 9 bases, J shed 1 base, and the junction held 10 bases outside the gene matches. The CDR3 length is 16 residues. Germline CDR1 reads SGHAT; CDR2 reads FQNNGV. The CDR3 sequence: CARSPRQGMNTGELFL. The CDR3 DNA reads as TGTGCCAGGAGCCCCCGACAGGGGATGAACACCGGGGAGCTGTTTTTA.

This clonotype was recorded at least ten times. The V and J genes are TRBV6-2 or TRBV6-3 and TRBJ1-5; 8 positions agree with TRBD1. The ends lost 6 bases at V and 5 bases at J; junction bases unmatched: 9. The CDR3 contains 15 residues. Germline-derived CDR1 and CDR2 are MNHEY and SVGEGT. The CDR3 region is CASSRGQGTHQPQHF. The CDR3 nucleotides are TGTGCCAGCAGCCGCGGACAGGGTACCCATCAGCCCCAGCATTTT.

In the case of this clonotype: A read error is likely, as this CDR3 ends without the conserved phenylalanine or tryptophan. CDR3 in DNA: TGTGCCAGTAGCCGCAAAGGTCTAGCTAGCACAGATACGCAGTATTTG. Translated: CASSRKGLASTDTQYL. The rearrangement uses TRBV7-3 and TRBJ2-3; maybe TRBD2 (5 bases). There are 16 residues in the CDR3. The V end was cut by 9 bases, the J end by 0 bases, with 19 bases between. Germline V lookup: CDR1 SGHTA, CDR2 FQGTGA.

The V and J genes are TRBV12-3 or TRBV12-4 and TRBJ2-3; D unclear. This CDR3 comprises 12 residues. The chain's CDR3 is CVSSVSVNTQYF. CDR3 coding DNA: TGTGTCAGTAGTGTCAGTGTAAATACGCAGTATTTT.

A single count supports this clonotype. The chain recombines TRBV11-2 with TRBJ2-7; D tentatively fits TRBD1 or TRBD2 (5 bases each). The CDR3 sequence is 13 residues long. Germline V lookup: CDR1 SGHAT, CDR2 FQNNGV. With 6 bases removed from V and 1 base from J, the gap between germline ends came to 10 bases. The CDR3 bases are TGTGCCAGCAGGGGGGACGGTTCCTACGAGCAGTACTTC. Protein product: CASRGDGSYEQYF.

Concerning this clonotype itself: Given a much more abundant clone one base away, this may be a read error. This sequence joins TRBV4-2 and TRBJ2-5, with D unresolved. CDR1 LGHNA and CDR2 YNFKEQ come from the germline V gene. The ends were cut back, 2 bases at V and 2 bases at J, with 12 bases in the middle. This CDR3 has 15 residues. CDR3 loop: CASSQRTDTQETQYF. CDR3 nucleotide sequence: TGTGCCAGCAGCCAACGAACCGACACACAAGAGACCCAGTACTTC.

This clonotype came up many times. The chain uses TRBV4-2 and TRBJ2-1; D call uncertain. Trimming cost V 1 base and J 2 bases, with 6 bases left between them. Germline V gene lookup returns CDR1 LGHNA and CDR2 YNFKEQ. This CDR3 region has 14 residues. CDR3: CASSQGQAYNEQFF. CDR3 coding DNA: TGTGCCAGCAGCCAAGGTCAAGCCTACAATGAGCAGTTCTTC.

As to this clonotype: One end of the junction varies from germline; a read error may be responsible. The chain is built from TRBV20-1 and TRBJ2-3, with 9 bases fitting TRBD2. The CDR3 runs to 14 residues. CDR1 and CDR2 from the germline V gene are DFQATT and SNEGSKA (reference sequence). CDR3 sequence: CSAAGGLALDTHYF. The DNA for the CDR3 is TGCAGTGCTGCTGGTGGACTAGCGTTGGATACGCATTATTTT.

As for this clonotype: A much larger clone differs by one base, so this may be a read error. This chain's CDR3 is CASSQDGGATQYF. The CDR3 DNA follows: TGTGCCAGCAGCCAAGATGGTGGAGCGACCCAGTACTTC. The gene calls are TRBV4-2 and TRBJ2-5; D is unclear. Trimming removed 0 bases at V and 7 bases at J, with 9 bases between. The CDR3 loop spans 13 amino acids. Germline V lookup: CDR1 LGHNA, CDR2 YNFKEQ.

In the case of this clonotype: A much larger clone lies a single base off, so this may be a read error. The J gene is TRBJ2-7, the V gene TRBV6-2 or TRBV6-3; 10 bases are shared with TRBD1. The CDR3 consists of 15 residues. Per the germline V gene, CDR1 is MNHEY and CDR2 is SVGEGT. The CDR3 spells CVSSKDRGPSYEQYF. Written as DNA, the CDR3 is TGTGTCAGCAGCAAAGACAGGGGGCCCTCCTACGAGCAGTACTTC.

About this clonotype itself: A read error may account for a junction end that differs from germline. The gene calls are TRBV4-3 and TRBJ2-1; D is tentatively TRBD1 or TRBD2 (6 bases each). The CDR3 loop spans 13 amino acids. Germline assignment: CDR1 LGHNA and CDR2 YSLEER. The CDR3, as DNA: TGCGCTAGCAGTGACAGGACTAATTATGAGCAGTTCTTC. Protein sequence: CASSDRTNYEQFF.

This clonotype has just one count. The CDR3 protein is CASNPDGGTGELFF. The CDR3 bases are TGTGCCAGCAATCCAGACGGGGGCACCGGGGAGCTGTTTTTT. The chain is built from TRBV6-5 and TRBJ2-2; D is perhaps TRBD2 (6 bases). V was trimmed by 7 bases and J by 4 bases, leaving 13 bases between them. Per germline, CDR1 MNHEY and CDR2 SVGAGI. There are 14 residues in the CDR3.